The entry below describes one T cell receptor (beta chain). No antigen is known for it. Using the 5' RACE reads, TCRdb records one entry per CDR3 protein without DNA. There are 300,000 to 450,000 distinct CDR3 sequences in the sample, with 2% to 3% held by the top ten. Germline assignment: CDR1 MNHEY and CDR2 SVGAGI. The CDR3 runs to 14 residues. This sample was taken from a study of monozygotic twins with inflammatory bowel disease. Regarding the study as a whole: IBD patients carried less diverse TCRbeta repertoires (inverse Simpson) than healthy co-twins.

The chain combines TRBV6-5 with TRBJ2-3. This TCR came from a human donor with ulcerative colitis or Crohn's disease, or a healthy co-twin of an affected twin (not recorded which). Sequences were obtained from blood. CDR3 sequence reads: CASSYSGESDTQYF.